Described below is a single TCR beta chain sequence and its context. Its specific antigen is unknown. Per-base quality was not reported, and no clone a single base away is much larger than it. These data are taken from a study of blood T cell repertoires in COVID-19 (TCRdb year 2020). For the study in its entirety: The collaborator samples originated in the United States, Italy and Spain and spanned the acute and convalescent phases of COVID-19. The material from the prospective study consisted of cDNA or gDNA derived from T cells, B-cell-depleted T cells, or PBMCs. Subjects who had been exposed to COVID-19, were actively infected with it, or had recovered from it provided the deeply sampled blood TCRbeta repertoires that made up the dataset. The repertoires were made available in a free public database intended to serve as a resource for research on the immune response to SARS-CoV-2. The samples were drawn from two sources: the first 160 participants of the ongoing ImmuneRACE study, and 950 to 1,500 subjects contributed by 6 global collaborators. Sample metadata almost always included a de-identified subject ID, COVID-19 status, age in years and sex. Where available, HLA class I and class II types were obtained from metadata supplied by the sample provider rather than from assay-based typing. Paper-wide results and their limitations: Clinical and demographic metadata were provided uncurated, with the amount varying by source and participant.

The immunoSEQ Assay, a bias-controlled multiplex PCR, was used to amplify TCRbeta CDR3 regions from genomic DNA. Per the source publication's procedure: The number of nucleated cells in each sample was estimated from the amplification of reference gene primers within the assay. To quantify the absolute abundance of each unique TCRbeta CDR3 rearrangement, sequence reads were collapsed and filtered. For each sample, productive Simpson clonality was calculated as the square root of Simpson's diversity index over productive rearrangements. The source is immuneACCESS, and TCRdb retained only in-frame sequences with V and J called. Part of the clones is not carried over; for the studies checked, unresolved V genes explain less than half of this, and the remainder is unexplained. V and J calls and clone size are copied from that table; D and trimming were computed from the DNA. This sample comprises roughly 240,000 clones, about 82% of them detected only once. The top ten hold over 5.5% of the sample.

In Seattle, one collaborating source enrolled patients while the infection was active and tracked those patients longitudinally over the course of disease. Each collaborating institution followed its own protocols to collect whole blood in K2EDTA tubes. Collaborator samples were shipped for TCRbeta analysis as frozen whole blood, isolated PBMCs, or DNA extracted from either sample type. The sequencing sample was made of peripheral blood. The receptor was isolated from an elderly woman with COVID-19, enrolled during active disease.

CDR3 sequence: CASSPRQGGGNEQFF. At the DNA level, the sequence is TGTGCCAGCAGTCCCCGACAAGGGGGTGGGAATGAGCAGTTCTTC. The rearrangement combines TRBV28 with TRBJ2-1; a weak D assignment points to TRBD1 (6 bases agree). Based on the germline V gene, the CDR1 and CDR2 sequences are MDHEN and SYDVKM. The CDR3 sequence holds 15 residues, the cysteine and phenylalanine included. Of all the DNA, just the CDR3 is kept, 45 bases in frame from base 1. V drops 5 bases and J drops 7 bases, leaving 18 bases in between.